This T cell receptor beta chain was profiled in a study of response to subunit inactivated influenza vaccine. TCRdb re-called the RT-PCR reads with MiXCR, one entry per CDR3 protein. Among around 250,000 distinct CDR3 sequences, 12% were seen once, and the ten largest hold 7.8%. The germline gives CDR1 SEHNR, CDR2 FQNEAQ (reference sequence). Losses at the gene ends were 5 bases for V and 7 bases for J; bases not matched to a gene: 5. The CDR3 spans 14 residues. Whole-study results and caveats: Authors suggested each seasonal flu vaccination may recruit only limited numbers of new T cells.

This clonotype was counted at least ten times. Its antigen remains unidentified. The material was non-naive T cells sorted from PBMCs, obtained 14 to 15 days before vaccination. The V call is TRBV7-9, the J call TRBJ2-1; TRBD1 matches 10 bases. This receptor was obtained from a man between 50 and 59 years old who received an inactivated influenza vaccine. The CDR3 DNA reads TGTGCCAGCAGCCCGCGGGACAGGGGTAATGAGCAGTTCTTC. It is translated as CASSPRDRGNEQFF.